These 20 T cell receptor beta chains were all obtained from the same sample, sequenced in a study of T cells in tumors after PD-1 blockade. Repertoires were generated with immunoSEQ multiplex PCR, while TCRdb's copy carries only in-frame clones and drops some. The sample lists more than 50,000 clones, around 72% seen once, with approximately 4.5% in the top ten. The specimen was PBMCs, collected after anti-PD-1 treatment. The receptors were gathered from a human donor with basal cell carcinoma.

The count of this clone is one. The rearrangement links TRBV7-2 to TRBJ1-2; D gene unclear. Per germline, CDR1 SGHTA and CDR2 FQGNSA. The V end was cut by 2 bases, the J end by 4 bases, with 11 bases between. CDR3 size: 14 residues. This chain's CDR3 is CASSLIGRAYGYTF. The CDR3 DNA sequence: TGTGCCAGCAGCTTAATAGGCCGAGCCTATGGCTACACCTTC. Full variable domain (remainder filled in from reference TRBV7-2 and TRBJ1-2): GAGVSQSPSNKVTEKGKDVELRCDPISGHTALYWYRQSLGQGLEFLIYFQGNSAPDKSGLPSDRFSAERTGGSVSTLTIQRTQQEDSAVYLCASSLIGRAYGYTFGSGTRLTVV.

The genes are TRBV5-1 and TRBJ1-2, with TRBD1 matching 8 bases. CDR3 size: 13 residues. The trim removed 2 bases at V and 8 bases at J, leaving 5 bases unmatched. The germline CDR1 and CDR2 sequences are SGHRS and YFSETQ. CDR3: CASSLGQGEGYTF. The CDR3 DNA reads as TGCGCCAGCAGCTTAGGACAGGGTGAAGGCTACACCTTC.

Here the CDR3 DNA reads TGTGCCAGCAGCCGTTCTTTGGCAGGGAGTTACGAGCAGTACTTC. Encoded protein: CASSRSLAGSYEQYF. V and J are TRBV3-1 (or the pseudogene TRBV3-2) and TRBJ2-7, with D perhaps assigned TRBD1 or TRBD2 (5 bases each). The CDR3 runs 15 residues. Germline V gene sequence: CDR1 LGHDT, CDR2 YNNKEL (reference sequence). Trimming left V 4 bases short and J 4 bases short, with 17 bases between.

This chain uses TRBV6-4 with TRBJ2-3; D not resolved. The germline V and J ends were trimmed by 10 bases and 0 bases, with 14 bases remaining between them. The CDR3 has 14 amino acids. Germline loops: CDR1 MRHNA, CDR2 SNTAGT. In DNA, the CDR3 is TGTGCCACCTCCCCAGCGCTGAGCACAGATACGCAGTATTTT. It yields the protein CATSPALSTDTQYF.

The rearrangement uses TRBV6-2 or TRBV6-3 and TRBJ1-6; D call uncertain. Germline V gene data show CDR1 as MNHEY and CDR2 as SVGEGT. The CDR3 has 14 amino acids. V dropped 6 bases and J dropped 9 bases, with 15 bases sitting between them. The CDR3 DNA reads TGTGCCAGCAGCGATTACGGAAGGGTTTCACCCCTCCACTTT. Translation: CASSDYGRVSPLHF.

V and J are TRBV7-9 and TRBJ2-5; TRBD1 aligns across 8 bases. Losses at the gene ends were 6 bases for V and 1 base for J; bases not matched to a gene: 7. The CDR3 has 15 amino acids. Per germline, CDR1 SEHNR and CDR2 FQNEAQ (reference sequence). The CDR3 DNA reads as TGTGCCAGCAGTCTCACAGGGGGTCCCCAAGAGACCCAGTACTTC. It yields the protein CASSLTGGPQETQYF.

The rearrangement links TRBV18 to TRBJ1-1, with D perhaps TRBD1 (6 bases). The CDR3 contains 15 residues. Germline values: CDR1 KGHSH, CDR2 LQKENI. Deletions cut 0 bases from V and 3 bases from J, with 11 bases between. The CDR3 reads CASSPPRGGHTEAFF. CDR3 in DNA: TGTGCCAGCTCACCACCGAGAGGGGGGCACACTGAAGCTTTCTTT.

As regards this clone: One end of the junction fails to match germline, which may point to a read error. This chain links TRBV6-5 with TRBJ1-4; TRBD1 agrees at 8 bases. The CDR3 is 16 residues long. Germline V lookup: CDR1 MNHEY, CDR2 SVGAGI. In nucleotides, the CDR3 is TGTGCCAGCAGCTACTTCGGACAGGGCCTAGGGGAAAAACTGTTTTTT. This gives the protein CASSYFGQGLGEKLFF.

A remark on this clone: Other DNA sequences in this sample translate to the same CDR3. The chain uses TRBV30 and TRBJ1-5, with no clear D. V was clipped by 0 bases and J by 1 base, with 10 bases between them. Germline V CDR1 and CDR2: GTSNPN, SVGIG (reference sequence). The length of the CDR3 is 15 residues. The CDR3 coding sequence is TGTGCCTGGAGTGTACGGGCTGGGAGCAATCAGCCCCAGCATTTT. It encodes CAWSVRAGSNQPQHF. Based on the CDR3 plus reference TRBV30 and TRBJ1-5, the full variable domain is SQTIHQWPATLVQPVGSPLSLECTVEGTSNPNLYWYRQAAGRGLQLLFYSVGIGQISSEVPQNLSASRPQDRQFILSSKKLLLSDSGFYLCAWSVRAGSNQPQHFGDGTRLSIL.

This clone was seen a few times. The chain joins TRBV6-5 to TRBJ1-1, with D uncertain. Trimming pared 6 bases from V and 4 bases from J, leaving 15 bases between. CDR3 length: 14 amino acids. The germline gives CDR1 MNHEY, CDR2 SVGAGI. The CDR3 sequence is CASRGWDMGTEAFF. The CDR3 nucleotides read TGTGCCAGCAGGGGGTGGGATATGGGCACTGAAGCTTTCTTT.

The chain is built from TRBV29-1 and TRBJ1-2, with a possible D match to TRBD1 (6 bases). V shed 4 bases and J shed 7 bases, with 16 bases lying between them. Germline values: CDR1 SQVTM, CDR2 ANQGSEA. This CDR3 is 13 amino acids long. In DNA, the CDR3 is TGCAGCGTTGGGGGCAGGGGACGGCTTGGCTACACCTTC. This translates into CSVGGRGRLGYTF.

V and J are TRBV10-3 and TRBJ2-3, with 9 bases identical to TRBD1. CDR3 length: 14 amino acids. Trimming removed 5 bases from V and 6 bases from J; junction bases left unmatched: 6. Per the germline V gene, CDR1 is ENHRY and CDR2 is SYGVKD. The CDR3 loop reads CAISTGGIMDTQYF. CDR3 nucleotides: TGTGCCATCAGTACAGGGGGCATTATGGATACGCAGTATTTT.

For the CDR3, the DNA is TGTGCCAGCAGGGATTATAGCAATCAGCCCCAGCATTTT. Translated: CASRDYSNQPQHF. This chain connects TRBV28 to TRBJ1-5, with no clear D. This CDR3 region has 13 residues. V was cut by 6 bases and J by 0 bases, with 6 bases left in between. Germline V lookup: CDR1 MDHEN, CDR2 SYDVKM.

This chain links TRBV6-5 with TRBJ1-2; D remains unclear. The CDR3 totals 12 residues. Germline assignment: CDR1 MNHEY and CDR2 SVGAGI. V was cut by 6 bases and J by 0 bases, with 5 bases left in between. The CDR3 region has the DNA TGTGCCAGCAGGGGTTCTAACTATGGCTACACCTTC. It codes for CASRGSNYGYTF.

Turning to this clone: The junction departs from the called germline gene at one end, perhaps through a read error. The chain recombines TRBV2 with TRBJ2-1, with no clear D. The CDR3 is made up of 13 amino acids. CDR1 SNHLY and CDR2 FYNNEI come from the germline V gene. CDR3 DNA sequence: TGTGTCAGCAGATTTGACACTGGGAATGAGCAGTTCTTC. Residues: CVSRFDTGNEQFF.

J is TRBJ2-7 and V is TRBV3-1 (or the pseudogene TRBV3-2); 8 bases match TRBD1. V was clipped by 1 base and J by 2 bases; unmatched bases: 4. CDR1 and CDR2 from the germline V gene are LGHDT and YNNKEL (reference sequence). This CDR3 spans 15 amino acids. The CDR3, as DNA: TGTGCCAGCAGCCAAGCGACAGGGGCAGCCTACGAGCAGTACTTC. Translation gives CASSQATGAAYEQYF.

V gene TRBV5-6 combines with J gene TRBJ2-4; D is undetermined. Trimming took off 3 bases at V and 4 bases at J, with 14 bases between the two ends. The CDR3 runs 15 residues. CDR1 is SGHDT, CDR2 YYEEEE, per germline. The CDR3 coding sequence is TGTGCCAGCAGCTCAAATAGCAGGCCTAAAAACATTCAGTACTTC. It translates to CASSSNSRPKNIQYF. The full variable domain, in which reference TRBV5-6 and TRBJ2-4 provide the parts outside the CDR3, is DAGVTQSPTHLIKTRGQQVTLRCSPKSGHDTVSWYQQALGQGPQFIFQYYEEEERQRGNFPDRFSGHQFPNYSSELNVNALLLGDSALYLCASSSNSRPKNIQYFGAGTRLSVL.

This chain connects TRBV19 to TRBJ1-2; 12 nucleotides align to TRBD1. Germline values: CDR1 LNHDA, CDR2 SQIVND (reference sequence). The V and J ends lost 7 bases and 4 bases, in that order; junction bases with no gene match: 7. The CDR3 length is 15 residues. CDR3 DNA sequence: TGTGCCAGTACCCCGGGACAGGGGGCGCGCTATGGCTACACCTTC. It yields the protein CASTPGQGARYGYTF.

The chain combines TRBV9 with TRBJ2-1; D not resolved. V gave up 0 bases and J gave up 3 bases, with 10 bases separating them. CDR1 and CDR2 (germline): SGDLS, YYNGEE. CDR3 size: 15 residues. CDR3 in amino acids: CASSVVGSIYNEQFF. DNA for the CDR3: TGTGCCAGCAGCGTAGTAGGTTCCATCTACAATGAGCAGTTCTTC. Together with reference TRBV9 and TRBJ2-1, the CDR3 gives the full variable domain: DSGVTQTPKHLITATGQRVTLRCSPRSGDLSVYWYQQSLDQGLQFLIQYYNGEERAKGNILERFSAQQFPDLHSELNLSSLELGDSALYFCASSVVGSIYNEQFFGPGTRLTVL.

This chain uses TRBV30 with TRBJ2-7, with D uncertain. Deletions cut 2 bases from V and 4 bases from J, with 18 bases between. The CDR3 is made up of 15 amino acids. The V gene's germline CDR1 is GTSNPN and CDR2 SVGIG (reference sequence). The CDR3 here is CAWSLLFDLFYEQYF. CDR3 DNA sequence: TGTGCCTGGAGTTTATTGTTCGACCTTTTTTACGAGCAGTACTTC.